This T cell receptor beta chain originates from a study of T cell responses to AZD1222 COVID-19 vaccine. Study-wide points: Clonal diversity may have been underestimated, and the donors were mostly white British, with more females than males.

Germline values: CDR1 LNHDA, CDR2 SQIVND (reference sequence). CDR3 length equals 12 residues. The germline V and J ends were trimmed by 8 bases and 1 base, with 8 bases remaining between them. Turning to this clone: Antigen: not known.

Here immunoSEQ multiplex PCR was the method, and the copy in TCRdb shows in-frame clones only, minus some. The sample has 120,000 or so clones; about 90% are singletons. This clonotype was obtained from an adult in good health. This specimen consisted of peripheral blood, obtained on day 0 of AZD1222 vaccination. The chain combines TRBV19 with TRBJ1-1; no reliable D call. The DNA for the CDR3 is TGTGCCAGTTCCCAAGGGAACACTGAAGCTTTCTTT. This gives the protein CASSQGNTEAFF.